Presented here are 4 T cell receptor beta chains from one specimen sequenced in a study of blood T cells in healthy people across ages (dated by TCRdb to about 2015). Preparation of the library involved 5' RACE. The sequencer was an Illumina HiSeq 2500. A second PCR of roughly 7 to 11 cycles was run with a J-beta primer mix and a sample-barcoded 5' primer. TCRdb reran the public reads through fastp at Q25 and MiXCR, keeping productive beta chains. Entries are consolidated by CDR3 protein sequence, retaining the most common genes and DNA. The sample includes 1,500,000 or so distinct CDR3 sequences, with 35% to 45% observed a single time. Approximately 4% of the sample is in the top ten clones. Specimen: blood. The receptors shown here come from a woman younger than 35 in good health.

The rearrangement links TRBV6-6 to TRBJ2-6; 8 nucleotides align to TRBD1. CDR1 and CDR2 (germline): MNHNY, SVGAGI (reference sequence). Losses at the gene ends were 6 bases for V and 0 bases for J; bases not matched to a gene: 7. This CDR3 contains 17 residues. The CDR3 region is CASSGGQANSGANVLTF. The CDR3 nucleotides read TGTGCCAGCAGCGGGGGACAGGCAAACTCTGGGGCCAACGTCCTGACTTTC.

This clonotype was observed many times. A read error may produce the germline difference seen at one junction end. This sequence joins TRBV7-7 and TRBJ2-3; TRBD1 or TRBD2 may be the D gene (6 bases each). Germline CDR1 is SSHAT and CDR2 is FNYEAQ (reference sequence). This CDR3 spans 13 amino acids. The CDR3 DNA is TGTGCTAGCAGCCCCGGGGGCCCTGATACGCAGTATTTT. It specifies CASSPGGPDTQYF.

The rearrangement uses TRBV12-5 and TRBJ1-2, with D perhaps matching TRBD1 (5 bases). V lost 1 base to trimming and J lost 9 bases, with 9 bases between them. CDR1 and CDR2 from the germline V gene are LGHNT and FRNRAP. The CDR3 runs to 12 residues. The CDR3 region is CASGLGTIRYTF. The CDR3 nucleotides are TGTGCTAGTGGTTTGGGGACAATCCGCTACACCTTC.

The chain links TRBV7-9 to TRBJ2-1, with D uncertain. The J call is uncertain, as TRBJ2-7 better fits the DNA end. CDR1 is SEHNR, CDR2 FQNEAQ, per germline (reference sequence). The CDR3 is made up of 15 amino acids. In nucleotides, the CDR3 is TGTGCCAGCAGACTGTCTGCTACCGGTCTCGATGAGCAGTACTTC. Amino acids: CASRLSATGLDEQYF.